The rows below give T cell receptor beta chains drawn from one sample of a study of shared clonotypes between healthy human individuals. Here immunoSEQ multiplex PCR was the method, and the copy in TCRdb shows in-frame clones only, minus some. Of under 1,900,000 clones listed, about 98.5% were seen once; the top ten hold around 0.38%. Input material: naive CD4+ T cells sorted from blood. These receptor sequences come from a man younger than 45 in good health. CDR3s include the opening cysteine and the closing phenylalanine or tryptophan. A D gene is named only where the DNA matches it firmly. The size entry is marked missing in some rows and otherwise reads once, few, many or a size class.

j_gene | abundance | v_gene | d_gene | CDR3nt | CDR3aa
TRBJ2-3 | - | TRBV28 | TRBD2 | TGTGCCAGCAGTGAACTAGCGGGAGGCGGGGATACGCAGTATTTT | CASSELAGGGDTQYF
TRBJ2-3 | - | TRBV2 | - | TGTGCCAGCGGGCTGATGGGAGGCGGCACAGATACGCAGTATTTT | CASGLMGGGTDTQYF
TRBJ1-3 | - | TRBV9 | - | TGTGCCAGCAGCTTCAGACCAAGCTCTGGAAACACCATATATTTT | CASSFRPSSGNTIYF
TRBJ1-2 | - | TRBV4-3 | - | TGCGCCAGCAGCCCAAGTGGCCAGGGGAACTATGGCTACACCTTC | CASSPSGQGNYGYTF
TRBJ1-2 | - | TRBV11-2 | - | TGTGCCAGCAGCTCAGAGCCGTCTGGCTATGGCTACACCTTC | CASSSEPSGYGYTF
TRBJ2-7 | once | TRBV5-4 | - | TGTGCCAGCAGCCCCGAGGCGGAGTCCTACGAGCAGTACTTC | CASSPEAESYEQYF
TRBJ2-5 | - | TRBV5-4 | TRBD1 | TGTGCCAGCAGCCGATCAGGGGGACGCGGAGAGACCCAGTACTTC | CASSRSGGRGETQYF
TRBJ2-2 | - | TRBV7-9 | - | TGTGCCAGCAGCTTTCAGGGGGAGCTGTTTTTT | CASSFQGELFF
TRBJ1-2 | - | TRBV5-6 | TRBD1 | TGTGCCAGCAGCCATGAAAAGACAGGGGAATATGGCTACACCTTC | CASSHEKTGEYGYTF
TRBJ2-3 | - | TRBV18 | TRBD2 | TGTGCCAGCTCACCTGGACTAGCGGGCGGTGATACGCAGTATTTT | CASSPGLAGGDTQYF
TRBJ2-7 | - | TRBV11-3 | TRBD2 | TGTGCCAGCAGCTCCCGGGCGGGGGGGCCCTACGAGCAGTACTTC | CASSSRAGGPYEQYF
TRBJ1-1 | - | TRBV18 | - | TGTGCCAGCTCACGCTACCATGAATCGCAGGGGAACACTGAAGCTTTCTTT | CASSRYHESQGNTEAFF
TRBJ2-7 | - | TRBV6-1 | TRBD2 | TGTGCCAGCAGTGAATACGTAGCGGGAGTTTCCGAGCAGTACTTC | CASSEYVAGVSEQYF
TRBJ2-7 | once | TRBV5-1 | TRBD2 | TGCGCCAGCAGCTTGGCCCAGGCGGGGGTCCTGGGGCAGTACTTC | CASSLAQAGVLGQYF
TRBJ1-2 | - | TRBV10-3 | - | TGTGCCATCAGTGACCAGGTGGAGGGAGGCTACACCTTC | CAISDQVEGGYTF